The sequence of this T cell receptor (beta chain) was determined in a study of blood T cell repertoires in COVID-19. On the study more broadly: Italy, Spain and the United States were the sources of the convalescent and acute COVID-19 samples. Nucleic acid was either cDNA or gDNA, and it came from T cells, B-cell-depleted T cells, or PBMCs.

Germline V gene sequence: CDR1 SGHRS, CDR2 YFSETQ. Losses at the gene ends were 3 bases for V and 8 bases for J; bases not matched to a gene: 3. The CDR3 spans 15 residues. Original methodology: Amplification of reference gene primers provided the estimated nucleated cell counts. Assay used: immunoSEQ multiplex PCR; TCRdb lists only in-frame clones, some missing. That table gives V, J and clone size, and the DNA gave D and trimming. Among around 69,000 clones listed, 89% were seen once. The specimen sequenced was peripheral blood. This chain connects TRBV5-1 to TRBJ2-1; 15 nucleotides align to TRBD2. The receptor's source is a woman aged 45 to 65 with active COVID-19. In DNA form, the CDR3 reads TGCGCCAGCAGCTGGACTAGCGGGAGGGGAGATGAGCAGTTCTTC. Translation: CASSWTSGRGDEQFF.